This record concerns one T cell receptor beta chain sequence. The target antigen is unknown. TCRdb's table, derived via immunoSEQ multiplex PCR, lists solely in-frame clones and lacks some. The sample shows approximately 1,500,000 clones, nearly 99% of them seen only once. V lost 2 bases and J 3 bases, leaving 15 bases between the germline ends. The V gene's germline CDR1 is SGHTA and CDR2 FQGNSA. This CDR3 has 16 amino acids. Negatively enriched CD4+ T cells were divided by CD45RA into naive and memory. The sample originates from a study of shared clonotypes between healthy human individuals. General observations from the study: The small donor group covered limited genetic and exposure diversity.

Input material: naive CD4+ T cells sorted from blood. Specified subset: CD45RA+ positively selected. The gene calls are TRBV7-2 and TRBJ2-3; weak D call: TRBD1 (6 bases). The receptor comes from a man aged 25 to 40 in good health. The DNA of the CDR3 is TGTGCCAGCAGCTTAATCGGCAGGGGTACTACAGATACGCAGTATTTT. Its protein is CASSLIGRGTTDTQYF.